This T cell receptor beta chain was observed in a study of blood T cell repertoires in COVID-19. About the research overall: Donors in the United States, Italy and Spain gave samples during acute or convalescent COVID-19. T cells, B-cell-depleted T cells, or PBMCs supplied cDNA or gDNA.

Per the original data handling: Using reference gene primer amplification, nucleated cell counts were estimated. Some clones are missing from TCRdb's copy, which holds only in-frame ones; the method was immunoSEQ multiplex PCR. The V and J calls and clone size are taken from that table; D and trimming were inferred from the DNA. The sample yields over 150,000 clones, about 86% seen once. Germline V lookup: CDR1 LGHDT, CDR2 YNNKEL (reference sequence). The germline V and J ends were trimmed by 1 base and 4 bases, with 13 bases remaining between them. The CDR3 totals 15 residues. The chain is built from TRBV3-1 (or the pseudogene TRBV3-2) and TRBJ1-2; D might be TRBD1 (5 bases). This receptor was obtained from a woman aged 55-69 years with acute or convalescent COVID-19. The sample comprised peripheral blood. This CDR3 reads CASSQGSGGGYGYTF. In DNA form, the CDR3 reads TGTGCCAGCAGCCAAGGGTCCGGGGGAGGCTATGGCTACACCTTC.